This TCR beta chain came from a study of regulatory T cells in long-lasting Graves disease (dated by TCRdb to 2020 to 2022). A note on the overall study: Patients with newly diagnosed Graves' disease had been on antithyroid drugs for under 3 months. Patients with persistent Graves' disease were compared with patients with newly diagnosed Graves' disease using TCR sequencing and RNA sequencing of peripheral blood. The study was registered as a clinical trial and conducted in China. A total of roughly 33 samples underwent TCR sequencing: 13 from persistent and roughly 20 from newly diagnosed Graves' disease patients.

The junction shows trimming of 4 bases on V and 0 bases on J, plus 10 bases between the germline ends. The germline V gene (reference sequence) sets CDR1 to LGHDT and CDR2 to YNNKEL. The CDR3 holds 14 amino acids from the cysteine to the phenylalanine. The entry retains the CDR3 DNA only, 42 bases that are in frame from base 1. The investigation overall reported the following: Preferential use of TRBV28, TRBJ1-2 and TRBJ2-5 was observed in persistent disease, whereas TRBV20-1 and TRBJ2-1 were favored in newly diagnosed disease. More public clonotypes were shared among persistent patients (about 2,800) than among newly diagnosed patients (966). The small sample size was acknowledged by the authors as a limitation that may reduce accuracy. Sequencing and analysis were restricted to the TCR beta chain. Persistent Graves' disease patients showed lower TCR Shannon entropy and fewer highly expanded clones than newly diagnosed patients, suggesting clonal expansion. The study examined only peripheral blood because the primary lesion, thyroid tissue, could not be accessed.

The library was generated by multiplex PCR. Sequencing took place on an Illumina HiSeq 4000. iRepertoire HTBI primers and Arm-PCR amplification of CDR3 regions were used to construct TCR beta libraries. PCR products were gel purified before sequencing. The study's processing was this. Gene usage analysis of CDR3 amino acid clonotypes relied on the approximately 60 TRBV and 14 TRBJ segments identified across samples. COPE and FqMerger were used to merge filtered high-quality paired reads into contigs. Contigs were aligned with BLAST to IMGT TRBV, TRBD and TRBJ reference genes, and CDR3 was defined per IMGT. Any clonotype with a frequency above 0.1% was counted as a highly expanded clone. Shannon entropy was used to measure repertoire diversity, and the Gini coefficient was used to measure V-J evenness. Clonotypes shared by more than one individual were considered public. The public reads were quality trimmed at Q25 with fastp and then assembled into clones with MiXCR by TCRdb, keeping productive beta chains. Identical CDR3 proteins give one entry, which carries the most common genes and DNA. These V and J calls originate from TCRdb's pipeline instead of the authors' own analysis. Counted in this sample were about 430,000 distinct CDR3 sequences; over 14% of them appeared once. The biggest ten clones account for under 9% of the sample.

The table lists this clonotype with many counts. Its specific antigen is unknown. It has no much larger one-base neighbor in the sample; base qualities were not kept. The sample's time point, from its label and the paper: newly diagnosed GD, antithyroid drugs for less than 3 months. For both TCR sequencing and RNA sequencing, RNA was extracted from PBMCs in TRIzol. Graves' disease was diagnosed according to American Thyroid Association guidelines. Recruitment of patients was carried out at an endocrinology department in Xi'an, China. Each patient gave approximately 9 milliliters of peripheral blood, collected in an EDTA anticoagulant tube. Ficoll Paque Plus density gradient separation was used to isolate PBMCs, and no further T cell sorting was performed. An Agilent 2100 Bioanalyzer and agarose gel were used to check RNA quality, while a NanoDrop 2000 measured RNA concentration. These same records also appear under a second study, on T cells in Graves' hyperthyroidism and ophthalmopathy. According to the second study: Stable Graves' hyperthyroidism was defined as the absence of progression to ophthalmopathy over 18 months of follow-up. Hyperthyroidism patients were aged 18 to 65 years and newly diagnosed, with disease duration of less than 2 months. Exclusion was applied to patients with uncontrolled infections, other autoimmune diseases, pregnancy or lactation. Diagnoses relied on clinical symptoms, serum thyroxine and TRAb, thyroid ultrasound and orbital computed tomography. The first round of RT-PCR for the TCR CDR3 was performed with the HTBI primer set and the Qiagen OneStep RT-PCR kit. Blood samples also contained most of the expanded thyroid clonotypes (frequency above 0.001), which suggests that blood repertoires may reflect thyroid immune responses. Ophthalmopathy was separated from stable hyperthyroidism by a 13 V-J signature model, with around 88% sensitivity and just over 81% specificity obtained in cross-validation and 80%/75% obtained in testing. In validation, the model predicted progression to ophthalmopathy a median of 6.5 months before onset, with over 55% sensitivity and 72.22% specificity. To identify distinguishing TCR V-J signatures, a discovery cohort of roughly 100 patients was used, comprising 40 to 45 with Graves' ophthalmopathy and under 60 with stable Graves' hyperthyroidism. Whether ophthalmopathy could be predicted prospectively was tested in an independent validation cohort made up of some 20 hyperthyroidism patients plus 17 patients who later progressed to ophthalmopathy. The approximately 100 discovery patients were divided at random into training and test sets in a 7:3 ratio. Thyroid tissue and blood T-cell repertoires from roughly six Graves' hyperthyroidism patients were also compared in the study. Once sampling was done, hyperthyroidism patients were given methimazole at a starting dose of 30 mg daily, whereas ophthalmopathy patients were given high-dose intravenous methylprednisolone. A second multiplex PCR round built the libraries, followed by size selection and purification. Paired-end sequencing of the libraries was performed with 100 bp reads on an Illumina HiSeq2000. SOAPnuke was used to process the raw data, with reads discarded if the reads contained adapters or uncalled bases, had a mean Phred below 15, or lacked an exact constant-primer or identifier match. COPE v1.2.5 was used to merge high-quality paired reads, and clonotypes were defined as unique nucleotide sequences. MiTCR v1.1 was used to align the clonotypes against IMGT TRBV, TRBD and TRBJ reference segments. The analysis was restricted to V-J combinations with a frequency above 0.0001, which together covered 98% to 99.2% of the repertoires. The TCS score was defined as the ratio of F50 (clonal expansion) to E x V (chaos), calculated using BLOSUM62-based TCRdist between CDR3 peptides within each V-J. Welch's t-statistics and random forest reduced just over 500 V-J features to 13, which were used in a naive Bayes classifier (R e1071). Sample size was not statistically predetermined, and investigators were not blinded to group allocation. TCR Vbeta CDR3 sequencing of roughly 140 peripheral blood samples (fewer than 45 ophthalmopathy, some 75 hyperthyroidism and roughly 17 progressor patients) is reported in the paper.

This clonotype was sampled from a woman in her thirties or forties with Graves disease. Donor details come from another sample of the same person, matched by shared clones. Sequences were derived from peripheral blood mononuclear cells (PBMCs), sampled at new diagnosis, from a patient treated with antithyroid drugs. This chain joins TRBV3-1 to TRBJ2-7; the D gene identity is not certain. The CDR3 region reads CASSLTGPSYEQYF. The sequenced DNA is TGTGCCAGCAGCCTCACGGGTCCCTCCTACGAGCAGTACTTC.